The rows below give T cell receptor beta chains drawn from one sample of a study of spatial heterogeneity in lung cancer. One entry per CDR3 protein, called by TCRdb with MiXCR from the 5' RACE reads. The data contain more than 6,500 distinct CDR3 sequences, around 8.6% of them singletons. This material consisted of PBMCs, taken at surgery. Receptors originate from a male donor with early-stage non-small cell lung cancer. The CDR3 runs from the conserved cysteine through the conserved F or W. Each record gives: V gene, J gene, CDR3 length, clone size, CDR3 protein. Rows may omit the clone size; those that give it use once, few, many or a size class.

v_gene: TRBV6-5; j_gene: TRBJ1-5; len: 15; abundance: many; CDR3aa: CASSYSVIGNQPQHF
v_gene: TRBV5-1; j_gene: TRBJ2-1; len: 15; abundance: medium-sized; CDR3aa: CASSGTAYSYNEQFF
v_gene: TRBV7-2; j_gene: TRBJ1-4; len: 18; abundance: many; CDR3aa: CASSLENRGQRYNEKLFF
v_gene: TRBV11-2; j_gene: TRBJ2-1; len: 16; abundance: many; CDR3aa: CASSLDLETGVYEQFF
v_gene: TRBV28; j_gene: TRBJ2-3; len: 15; abundance: many; CDR3aa: CASSWDTSPSDTQYF
v_gene: TRBV3-1; j_gene: TRBJ1-1; len: 14; abundance: many; CDR3aa: CASSPETGITEAFF
v_gene: TRBV7-2; j_gene: TRBJ2-2; len: 17; abundance: many; CDR3aa: CASSLEAGGSGTGELFF
v_gene: TRBV19; j_gene: TRBJ1-2; len: 15; abundance: many; CDR3aa: CASSFSWTANYGYTF
v_gene: TRBV2; j_gene: TRBJ1-5; len: 14; abundance: many; CDR3aa: CASSETGFNQPQHF
v_gene: TRBV12-3/TRBV12-4; j_gene: TRBJ2-2; len: 15; abundance: many; CDR3aa: CASSNSGSNTGELFF
v_gene: TRBV3-1; j_gene: TRBJ2-7; len: 18; abundance: .; CDR3aa: CASSQDVLAGGTSYEQYF
v_gene: TRBV28; j_gene: TRBJ2-7; len: 15; abundance: many; CDR3aa: CASHETGLVLYMEYF
v_gene: TRBV7-9; j_gene: TRBJ1-1; len: 15; abundance: many; CDR3aa: CASSLANGANTEAFF
v_gene: TRBV5-1; j_gene: TRBJ2-7; len: 13; abundance: many; CDR3aa: CASSPPDSYEQYF
v_gene: TRBV4-3; j_gene: TRBJ2-3; len: 16; abundance: many; CDR3aa: CASSQDPGTAPDTQYF
v_gene: TRBV7-2; j_gene: TRBJ2-5; len: 15; abundance: medium-sized; CDR3aa: CASSPRGGRQETQYF
v_gene: TRBV5-1; j_gene: TRBJ2-3; len: 14; abundance: medium-sized; CDR3aa: CASSFRLYTDTQYF
v_gene: TRBV11-3; j_gene: TRBJ2-7; len: 15; abundance: few; CDR3aa: CASSFPGSGGNEQYF
v_gene: TRBV12-3/TRBV12-4; j_gene: TRBJ1-1; len: 11; abundance: .; CDR3aa: CASSWGTEAFF
v_gene: TRBV20-1; j_gene: TRBJ2-3; len: 14; abundance: many; CDR3aa: CSARRAGNTDTQYF
v_gene: TRBV27; j_gene: TRBJ2-7; len: 13; abundance: many; CDR3aa: CASSLKQGYEQYF
v_gene: TRBV6-5; j_gene: TRBJ1-1; len: 13; abundance: few; CDR3aa: CASRPGQGPEAFF
v_gene: TRBV29-1; j_gene: TRBJ1-5; len: 13; abundance: .; CDR3aa: CSVAAGSNQPQHF
v_gene: TRBV13; j_gene: TRBJ2-3; len: 17; abundance: many; CDR3aa: CASSLGLTGASTDTQYF
v_gene: TRBV14; j_gene: TRBJ2-3; len: 16; abundance: many; CDR3aa: CASSLQTGRFTDTQYF
v_gene: TRBV28; j_gene: TRBJ2-3; len: 14; abundance: many; CDR3aa: CASSSGQVSDTQYF
v_gene: TRBV5-1; j_gene: TRBJ2-3; len: 14; abundance: .; CDR3aa: CASSSGTATDTQYF
v_gene: TRBV5-1; j_gene: TRBJ1-2; len: 13; abundance: many; CDR3aa: CASSLGATDGYTF
v_gene: TRBV5-1; j_gene: TRBJ2-3; len: 14; abundance: many; CDR3aa: CASSSKQGLDTQYF
v_gene: TRBV20-1; j_gene: TRBJ2-1; len: 13; abundance: .; CDR3aa: CSARDQGYDEQFF
v_gene: TRBV20-1; j_gene: TRBJ2-2; len: 14; abundance: few; CDR3aa: CSARKDGRTGELFF
v_gene: TRBV20-1; j_gene: TRBJ2-7; len: 17; abundance: many; CDR3aa: CSARDPGQGLSAYEQYF
v_gene: TRBV20-1; j_gene: TRBJ1-1; len: 11; abundance: .; CDR3aa: CSAYRVTEAFF
v_gene: TRBV20-1; j_gene: TRBJ1-1; len: 18; abundance: many; CDR3aa: CSASKMFGAGEGITEAFF
v_gene: TRBV7-2; j_gene: TRBJ2-1; len: 10; abundance: many; CDR3aa: CASSLREQFF
v_gene: TRBV27; j_gene: TRBJ2-3; len: 13; abundance: .; CDR3aa: CASSLSYLDTQYF
v_gene: TRBV30; j_gene: TRBJ1-3; len: 15; abundance: many; CDR3aa: CAWSRARQTGNTIYF
v_gene: TRBV6-1; j_gene: TRBJ2-6; len: 15; abundance: medium-sized; CDR3aa: CASSEGDSGANVLTF
v_gene: TRBV11-2; j_gene: TRBJ2-6; len: 20; abundance: many; CDR3aa: CASSLYFWTSGGSGANVLTF
v_gene: TRBV4-2; j_gene: TRBJ2-3; len: 16; abundance: medium-sized; CDR3aa: CASSQDVAGAVDTQYF
v_gene: TRBV9; j_gene: TRBJ2-5; len: 15; abundance: many; CDR3aa: CASSAQGALVETQYF
v_gene: TRBV6-5; j_gene: TRBJ1-1; len: 13; abundance: many; CDR3aa: CASSSVGNTEAFF
v_gene: TRBV27; j_gene: TRBJ1-4; len: 15; abundance: .; CDR3aa: CASSSSGAEEEKLFF
v_gene: TRBV10-2; j_gene: TRBJ1-1; len: 15; abundance: .; CDR3aa: CASSESASRNTEAFF
v_gene: TRBV2; j_gene: TRBJ2-3; len: 16; abundance: many; CDR3aa: CASSRGLAGGADTQYF
v_gene: TRBV9; j_gene: TRBJ2-3; len: 15; abundance: many; CDR3aa: CASSVGEGGTDTQYF